These 9 T cell receptor beta chains share one sample of origin, sequenced in a study of blood T cell repertoires in COVID-19. Libraries were prepared by immunoSEQ multiplex PCR; TCRdb keeps only in-frame clonotypes and omits some of them. The table lists about 230,000 clones, 75% to 85% of them singletons. What was sequenced was peripheral blood. These receptors came from a woman in her thirties or forties who had recovered from COVID-19.

The table lists this clone with a count of one. The chain recombines TRBV11-2 with TRBJ2-7; 7 nucleotides line up with TRBD1. Per the germline V gene, CDR1 is SGHAT and CDR2 is FQNNGV. CDR3 length equals 13 residues. V dropped 4 bases and J dropped 7; count of bases not matched to a gene: 7. Here the CDR3 DNA reads TGTGCCAGCAGCTCACAGGGGATGGGAGAGCAGTACTTC. Its protein is CASSSQGMGEQYF. Variable domain in full (rest from reference TRBV11-2 and TRBJ2-7): EAGVAQSPRYKIIEKRQSVAFWCNPISGHATLYWYQQILGQGPKLLIQFQNNGVVDDSQLPKDRFSAERLKGVDSTLKIQPAKLEDSAVYLCASSSQGMGEQYFGPGTRLTVT.

The V and J genes are TRBV29-1 and TRBJ2-7, with 7 bases that match TRBD1. Germline CDR1 and CDR2: SQVTM and ANQGSEA. V shed 8 bases and J 6 bases; nucleotides not matched to a gene: 10. The CDR3 sequence is 12 residues long. The CDR3 nucleotides read TGCAGCACGCGAACAGGGGTCGGCGAGCAGTACTTC. Protein: CSTRTGVGEQYF.

The V gene is TRBV4-3, the J gene TRBJ1-3; D might be TRBD1 (6 bases). This CDR3 contains 13 residues. V gave up 0 bases and J gave up 14 bases, with 14 bases separating them. Germline V gene data show CDR1 as LGHNA and CDR2 as YSLEER. The CDR3 DNA follows: TGCGCCAGCAGCCAAGACGGAAGGGGGATCTTATATTTT. Protein sequence: CASSQDGRGILYF.

The chain uses TRBV6-5 and TRBJ1-2; D is perhaps TRBD1 (5 bases). Germline V CDR1 and CDR2: MNHEY, SVGAGI. V lost 7 bases and J 6 bases, leaving 15 bases between the germline ends. CDR3 size: 13 residues. The DNA of the CDR3 is TGTGCCAGCAAGTCCCCAGGGAAGCATGGCTACACCTTC. Amino acids: CASKSPGKHGYTF.

The chain couples TRBV19 to TRBJ1-5; weak D call: TRBD1 (5 bases). Germline V gene data show CDR1 as LNHDA and CDR2 as SQIVND (reference sequence). The CDR3 contains 14 residues. V shed 5 bases and J shed 0 bases, with 8 bases lying between them. DNA of the CDR3: TGTGCCAGTAGTCGACAGTATAGCAATCAGCCCCAGCATTTT. Its translation: CASSRQYSNQPQHF.

V usage is TRBV7-2 and J usage is TRBJ2-3, with unresolved D. The V gene lost 7 bases and the J gene lost 9 bases, with 14 bases spanning the gap. The CDR3 sequence is 12 residues long. Per the germline V gene, CDR1 is SGHTA and CDR2 is FQGNSA. The CDR3 spells CASTLSSWTQYF. CDR3 DNA sequence: TGTGCCAGCACCCTTTCCAGTTGGACGCAGTATTTT.

The chain links TRBV18 to TRBJ2-6; D is unresolved. CDR1 is KGHSH, CDR2 LQKENI, per germline. The V gene lost 3 bases and the J gene lost 4 bases, with 13 bases spanning the gap. The CDR3 has 16 residues. In DNA, the CDR3 is TGTGCCAGCTCACCCTCCCAGGTCTCGGGGGCCAACGTCCTGACTTTC. Encoded protein: CASSPSQVSGANVLTF.

The J gene is TRBJ2-3, the V gene TRBV10-2; D unresolved. CDR1 is WSHSY and CDR2 is SAAADI in the germline V gene. V gave up 4 bases and J gave up 2 bases, with 7 bases separating them. CDR3 length: 13 residues. CDR3 DNA sequence: TGCGCCAGCAGTGGCGAGAACACAGATACGCAGTATTTT. This translates into CASSGENTDTQYF.

V usage is TRBV7-9 and J usage is TRBJ1-4, with a possible D match to TRBD1 (6 bases). This CDR3 is 15 amino acids long. The germline gives CDR1 SEHNR, CDR2 FQNEAQ (reference sequence). The germline V and J ends were trimmed by 1 base and 3 bases, with 9 bases remaining between them. The CDR3 coding sequence is TGTGCCAGCAGCTTAGTTACAGGGTCTAATGAAAAACTGTTTTTT. Protein: CASSLVTGSNEKLFF.